This T cell receptor (beta chain) is from a study of siplizumab effects on memory and regulatory T cells. Looked up from germline, CDR1 is MRHNA and CDR2 is SNTAGT. Losses at the gene ends were 11 bases for V and 0 bases for J; bases not matched to a gene: 13. CDR3 length: 16 residues. This table comes from immunoSEQ multiplex PCR, and its TCRdb copy is limited to in-frame clones, with some not included. Of more than 90,000 clones listed, over 90% are singletons. The V gene is TRBV6-4, the J gene TRBJ2-4; TRBD1 matches 7 bases. The TCR was taken from a human donor in good health. Sequencing input: non-Treg CD4+ T cells sorted from blood. CDR3 residues: CAGDPSTGLAKNIQYF. The CDR3 nucleotides read TGTGCCGGCGATCCCTCGACAGGGTTAGCCAAAAACATTCAGTACTTC.